Sequencing of this TCR beta chain was carried out in a study of cytomegalovirus exposure and HLA in healthy donors. Study-wide results and limits: Diagnosis of cytomegalovirus status made by the classifier reportedly showed high specificity and sensitivity.

PCR amplification relied on 60 Vbeta primers (plus 13 Jbeta primers). Repertoires were generated with immunoSEQ multiplex PCR, while TCRdb's copy carries only in-frame clones and drops some. The profile shows 75,000 to 95,000 clones, 70% to 85% of them singletons. Germline CDR1 is GTSNPN and CDR2 is SVGIG (reference sequence). V lost 0 bases to trimming and J lost 6 bases; unmatched junction nucleotides: 9. The CDR3 contains 17 residues. Concerning this clone itself: Its cognate antigen is unknown.

This TCR was recovered from a man aged 18 to 29 in good health and CMV-seronegative. The sample was PBMCs. V gene TRBV30 combines with J gene TRBJ2-1, with 12 bases identical to TRBD2. This chain's CDR3 is CAWSVWRTSGASNEQFF. The CDR3 coding sequence is TGTGCCTGGAGTGTGTGGAGGACTAGCGGGGCCTCCAATGAGCAGTTCTTC.